The rows below give T cell receptor beta chains drawn from one sample of a study of cytomegalovirus exposure and HLA in healthy donors. Clones were sequenced by immunoSEQ multiplex PCR, and TCRdb holds only the in-frame ones, with some missing. This sample has roughly 200,000 clones, with around 82% found just once. The sequenced sample was PBMCs. The receptors here all came from a woman in her twenties or thirties in good health and CMV-seropositive. The CDR3 runs from the conserved cysteine through the conserved F or W. Fields, in order: CDR3 protein, CDR3 DNA, D gene, V gene, J gene, clone size. D genes are given only for firm matches. Some rows mark clone size as missing; the rest say once, few, many or name a class of expanded clone.

CDR3: CASSLVRGATYEQYF
DNA: TGTGCCAGCAGCTTAGTCCGCGGGGCAACCTACGAGCAGTACTTC
D: .
V: TRBV11-3
J: TRBJ2-7
size: .

CDR3: CASSVVGSGGAWNTGELFF
DNA: TGTGCCAGCAGCGTAGTGGGTAGCGGGGGGGCCTGGAACACCGGGGAGCTGTTTTTT
D: TRBD2
V: TRBV9
J: TRBJ2-2
size: .

CDR3: CASSLQASDTQYF
DNA: TGTGCCAGCAGTTTACAGGCCTCAGATACGCAGTATTTT
D: .
V: TRBV7-2
J: TRBJ2-3
size: .

CDR3: CASSFRTGAGETQYF
DNA: TGTGCCAGCAGCTTTAGGACAGGGGCTGGGGAGACCCAGTACTTC
D: TRBD1
V: TRBV7-2
J: TRBJ2-5
size: .

CDR3: CASSLIAGMNTEAFF
DNA: TGTGCCAGCAGCTTAATCGCAGGGATGAACACTGAAGCTTTCTTT
D: .
V: TRBV7-9
J: TRBJ1-1
size: .

CDR3: CASSFGQGAGELFF
DNA: TGTGCCAGCAGTTTCGGACAGGGGGCCGGGGAGCTGTTTTTT
D: TRBD1
V: TRBV6-5
J: TRBJ2-2
size: .

CDR3: CASSPDRSRDTEAFF
DNA: TGTGCCAGCAGCCCAGACAGGAGCAGGGACACTGAAGCTTTCTTT
D: .
V: TRBV11-1
J: TRBJ1-1
size: once

CDR3: CASSVDHGSYEQYF
DNA: TGTGCCAGCAGCGTAGATCACGGCTCCTACGAGCAGTACTTC
D: .
V: TRBV9
J: TRBJ2-7
size: .

CDR3: CASSLLPRTSTDTQYF
DNA: TGTGCCAGCAGCTTACTGCCCAGGACTAGCACAGATACGCAGTATTTT
D: .
V: TRBV7-6
J: TRBJ2-3
size: .

CDR3: CASSYPAPPNNEQFF
DNA: TGTGCCAGCAGTTACCCAGCGCCCCCTAACAATGAGCAGTTCTTC
D: .
V: TRBV6-5
J: TRBJ2-1
size: .

CDR3: CASSGLGARGETQYF
DNA: TGCGCCAGCAGCGGTTTGGGAGCCCGTGGAGAGACCCAGTACTTC
D: .
V: TRBV5-1
J: TRBJ2-5
size: .

CDR3: CASSLERGSYEQYF
DNA: TGTGCCAGCAGCTTAGAACGGGGCTCCTACGAGCAGTACTTC
D: .
V: TRBV11-2
J: TRBJ2-7
size: few

CDR3: CASSDPGHNYGYTF
DNA: TGTGCCAGCAGCGATCCGGGACATAACTATGGCTACACCTTC
D: .
V: TRBV6-6
J: TRBJ1-2
size: .

CDR3: CASSRPYRAWGYTEAFF
DNA: TGTGCCAGCAGCCGGCCATACAGGGCTTGGGGATACACTGAAGCTTTCTTT
D: .
V: TRBV21-1
J: TRBJ1-1
size: .

CDR3: CAWSVEGTEAFF
DNA: TGTGCCTGGAGTGTTGAGGGAACTGAAGCTTTCTTT
D: .
V: TRBV30
J: TRBJ1-1
size: once

CDR3: CASSHGGEQYF
DNA: TGTGCCAGCAGCCACGGGGGCGAGCAGTACTTC
D: .
V: TRBV14
J: TRBJ2-7
size: .

CDR3: CASTQGQTANTGELFF
DNA: TGTGCCAGCACCCAGGGACAGACAGCGAACACCGGGGAGCTGTTTTTT
D: TRBD1
V: TRBV7-9
J: TRBJ2-2
size: .

CDR3: CASSAPTSAINNEQFF
DNA: TGTGCCAGCAGTGCTCCCACTAGCGCGATTAACAATGAGCAGTTCTTC
D: TRBD2
V: TRBV6-1
J: TRBJ2-1
size: .

CDR3: CASSSRGSPSRYTF
DNA: TGCGCCAGCAGCTCCCGGGGATCGCCAAGTCGCTACACCTTC
D: .
V: TRBV5-1
J: TRBJ1-2
size: .

CDR3: CSSSPSLRQYF
DNA: TGTTCCAGCAGCCCCTCATTGCGGCAGTACTTC
D: .
V: TRBV7-9
J: TRBJ2-7
size: .

CDR3: CASSPGRTSGYNEQFF
DNA: TGTGCCAGCAGCCCTGGCCGGACTAGCGGTTACAATGAGCAGTTCTTC
D: TRBD2
V: TRBV7-9
J: TRBJ2-1
size: few

CDR3: CASRQPEQYF
DNA: TGTGCCAGCAGACAACCCGAGCAGTACTTC
D: .
V: TRBV6-6
J: TRBJ2-7
size: .

CDR3: CASSLPPQETQYF
DNA: TGTGCCAGCAGTTTACCCCCACAAGAGACCCAGTACTTC
D: .
V: TRBV28
J: TRBJ2-5
size: .

CDR3: CASSLQGSSGNTIYF
DNA: TGTGCCAGCAGCTTACAGGGTAGCTCTGGAAACACCATATATTTT
D: .
V: TRBV5-4
J: TRBJ1-3
size: few

CDR3: CASSLPGSRETQYF
DNA: TGTGCCAGCAGCTTACCAGGGTCGCGAGAGACCCAGTACTTC
D: .
V: TRBV13
J: TRBJ2-5
size: .

CDR3: CASEGGFREQFF
DNA: TGTGCCAGCGAGGGGGGGTTTCGCGAGCAGTTCTTC
D: .
V: TRBV6-1
J: TRBJ2-1
size: .

CDR3: CASSGGGPNTEAFF
DNA: TGCGCCAGCAGCGGGGGGGGGCCTAACACTGAAGCTTTCTTT
D: .
V: TRBV5-1
J: TRBJ1-1
size: .

CDR3: CSVEGQQGYTF
DNA: TGCAGCGTTGAGGGTCAACAGGGCTACACCTTC
D: .
V: TRBV29-1
J: TRBJ1-2
size: .

CDR3: CASSPPRFENTEAFF
DNA: TGTGCCAGCAGTCCCCCCCGGTTTGAGAACACTGAAGCTTTCTTT
D: .
V: TRBV28
J: TRBJ1-1
size: .

CDR3: CASRTGPGSTGELFF
DNA: TGTGCCAGTAGAACCGGGCCGGGGAGCACCGGGGAGCTGTTTTTT
D: .
V: TRBV19
J: TRBJ2-2
size: .

CDR3: CASSPSEWKEATQYF
DNA: TGCGCCAGCAGCCCCTCGGAGTGGAAAGAGGCTACGCAGTATTTT
D: .
V: TRBV5-1
J: TRBJ2-3
size: .

CDR3: CASSETGITRNTEAFF
DNA: TGTGCCAGCAGTGAAACAGGGATCACAAGGAACACTGAAGCTTTCTTT
D: .
V: TRBV2
J: TRBJ1-1
size: .

CDR3: CASSQQGIRMNTEAFF
DNA: TGTGCCAGCAGTCAACAGGGGATTAGGATGAACACTGAAGCTTTCTTT
D: TRBD1
V: TRBV27
J: TRBJ1-1
size: .

CDR3: CASSRRGRDTEAFF
DNA: TGTGCCAGCAGTAGGAGGGGGCGGGACACTGAAGCTTTCTTT
D: TRBD1
V: TRBV6-5
J: TRBJ1-1
size: .

CDR3: CASSQDPGLPIEQYF
DNA: TGCGCCAGCAGCCAAGATCCCGGACTCCCCATCGAGCAGTACTTC
D: .
V: TRBV4-1
J: TRBJ2-7
size: .

CDR3: CASSSRGGHQPQHF
DNA: TGTGCCAGCAGTTCCAGGGGAGGGCATCAGCCCCAGCATTTT
D: .
V: TRBV28
J: TRBJ1-5
size: .

CDR3: CASSLSFQETQYF
DNA: TGTGCCAGCAGTCTCTCGTTCCAAGAGACCCAGTACTTC
D: .
V: TRBV27
J: TRBJ2-5
size: .

CDR3: CASSLRAIYTDTQYF
DNA: TGTGCCAGCAGCCTGAGGGCCATTTATACAGATACGCAGTATTTT
D: .
V: TRBV7-2
J: TRBJ2-3
size: .

CDR3: CTSSQDGGYQPQHF
DNA: TGCACCAGCAGCCAAGATGGAGGGTACCAGCCCCAGCATTTT
D: .
V: TRBV4-3
J: TRBJ1-5
size: once

CDR3: CASSPSGFGSEQYF
DNA: TGTGCCAGCAGCCCGTCAGGGTTTGGGTCCGAGCAGTACTTC
D: .
V: TRBV7-9
J: TRBJ2-7
size: .